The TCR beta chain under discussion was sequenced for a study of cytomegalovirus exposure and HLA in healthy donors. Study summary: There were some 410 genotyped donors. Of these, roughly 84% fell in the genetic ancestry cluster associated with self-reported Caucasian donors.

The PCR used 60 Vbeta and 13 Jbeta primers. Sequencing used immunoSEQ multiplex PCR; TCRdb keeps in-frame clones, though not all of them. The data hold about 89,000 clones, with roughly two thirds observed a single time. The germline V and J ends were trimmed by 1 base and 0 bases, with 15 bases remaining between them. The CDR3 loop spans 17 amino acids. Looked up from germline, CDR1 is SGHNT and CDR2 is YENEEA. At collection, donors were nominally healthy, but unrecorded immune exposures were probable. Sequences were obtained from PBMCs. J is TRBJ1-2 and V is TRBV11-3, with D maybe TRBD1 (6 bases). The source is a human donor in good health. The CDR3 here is CASSLAVGAPPNYGYTF. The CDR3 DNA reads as TGTGCCAGCAGCTTAGCGGTGGGGGCTCCGCCTAACTATGGCTACACCTTC.